This TCR beta chain was recovered during a study of breast tumors, draining lymph nodes, adjacent tissues. General study points: Tumor TCR diversity was below lymph nodes but above nontumor tissue. Luminal-like breast cancer showed significantly greater tumor-nontumor repertoire similarity than basal-like breast cancer did.

TCRdb recomputed calls from the multiplex PCR reads with MiXCR, one row per CDR3 protein. The repertoire holds approximately 47,000 distinct CDR3 sequences, with more than 20% as singletons. CDR1 is SGHDT and CDR2 is YYEEEE in the germline V gene. CDR3 length equals 12 residues. Details on this clonotype: Antigen specificity is unknown. Just one base apart from a much larger clone, this may be a read error.

The chain recombines TRBV5-6 with TRBJ1-2, with a possible D match to TRBD1 (5 bases). The sample comprised breast tumor tissue. This sequence was found in a female donor with breast cancer. Some clones in this sample may be carry-over from other donors' samples. CDR3 sequence reads: CVSSWDNYGYTF. The CDR3 DNA reads as TGTGTCAGCAGCTGGGACAACTATGGCTACACCTTC.